This record covers a single T cell receptor (beta chain). What it recognizes is unknown. The data are from a study of chemoradiotherapy in HPV16-positive cancers. Findings and limits, study-wide: In HPV16-positive patients, HPV-responsive T-cell expansion tracked better recurrence-free survival. Only two HPV16-positive patients supplied the functional HPV-specificity definition. During treatment, candidate HPV-specific clones and E7-related motifs expanded in tumor.

Profiled with immunoSEQ multiplex PCR; TCRdb holds only in-frame clones, not every one. The sample consists of some 34,000 clones, 85% to 90% of them appearing once. Trimming pared 3 bases from V and 4 bases from J, leaving 10 bases between. The CDR3 covers 14 residues. Germline V gene data show CDR1 as SNHLY and CDR2 as FYNNEI. This chain connects TRBV2 to TRBJ1-3; a possible D gene is TRBD1 (5 bases). The material was blood, obtained from a patient who underwent chemoradiotherapy. The receptor comes from a human donor with HPV-associated anogenital cancer. DNA for the CDR3: TGTGCCAGCAGTGATCAGGGCGCGGGAAACACCATATATTTT. Protein sequence: CASSDQGAGNTIYF.